These T cell receptor beta chains were read from a single sample in a study of blood T cell repertoires in COVID-19. Repertoires were generated with immunoSEQ multiplex PCR, while TCRdb's copy carries only in-frame clones and drops some. This sample has about 100,000 clones, with over 75% found just once. Sample: peripheral blood. The receptors come from a man in his 60s with acute or convalescent COVID-19. Each CDR3 is given with its conserved first and last residue. The D gene is left open where the match is weak. Clone size is not always given. Where it is, it says once, few, many or a class for expanded clones.

clone_size: -
v_call: TRBV11-2
j_call: TRBJ1-2
d_call: -
cdr3_nt: TGTGCCAGCAGCTCCGGAGGGACCTTTGGCTACACCTTC
cdr3_aa: CASSSGGTFGYTF

clone_size: once
v_call: TRBV27
j_call: TRBJ2-3
d_call: -
cdr3_nt: TGTGCCAGCAGTTTAGTTGGCTCAACAGATACGCAGTATTTT
cdr3_aa: CASSLVGSTDTQYF

clone_size: -
v_call: TRBV4-3
j_call: TRBJ1-3
d_call: -
cdr3_nt: TGCGCCAGCAGCCACCAGACTGGAAACACCATATATTTT
cdr3_aa: CASSHQTGNTIYF

clone_size: -
v_call: TRBV27
j_call: TRBJ2-2
d_call: TRBD1
cdr3_nt: TGTGCCAGCAGATCGACAGGGACCCAAAACACCGGGGAGCTGTTTTTT
cdr3_aa: CASRSTGTQNTGELFF

clone_size: -
v_call: TRBV10-3
j_call: TRBJ2-1
d_call: TRBD2
cdr3_nt: TGTGCCATCAGTGAGTCGGAGGGAGGGCCCAGAAATGAGCAGTTCTTC
cdr3_aa: CAISESEGGPRNEQFF

clone_size: -
v_call: TRBV11-3
j_call: TRBJ2-7
d_call: -
cdr3_nt: TGTGCCAGCAGCTTAGACCCTAGCGAAACCTACGAGCAGTACTTC
cdr3_aa: CASSLDPSETYEQYF

clone_size: once
v_call: TRBV5-1
j_call: TRBJ1-6
d_call: -
cdr3_nt: TGCGCCAGCAGCTTGAACAGAAATAATTCACCCCTCCACTTT
cdr3_aa: CASSLNRNNSPLHF

clone_size: -
v_call: TRBV2
j_call: TRBJ2-6
d_call: TRBD2
cdr3_nt: TGTGCCAGCACCCCCGGACTAGAGCGGTGGTGGGCTACTGGGGCCAACGTCCTGACTTTC
cdr3_aa: CASTPGLERWWATGANVLTF

clone_size: -
v_call: TRBV18
j_call: TRBJ1-2
d_call: -
cdr3_nt: TGTGCCAGCTCACCATATTTGGCAGGGAAGAATGGCTACACCTTC
cdr3_aa: CASSPYLAGKNGYTF

clone_size: -
v_call: TRBV19
j_call: TRBJ2-1
d_call: -
cdr3_nt: TGTGCCAGTAGCCGAAACCGGGGAGAATGGTCGTTCTTC
cdr3_aa: CASSRNRGEWSFF

clone_size: -
v_call: TRBV28
j_call: TRBJ2-7
d_call: -
cdr3_nt: TGTGCCAGCAGTTTACCGGACAGAGCCTTGGGCACCTACGAGCAGTACTTC
cdr3_aa: CASSLPDRALGTYEQYF

clone_size: -
v_call: TRBV11-2
j_call: TRBJ1-1
d_call: -
cdr3_nt: TGTGCCAGCAGCTTAAGGGGGAACACTGAAGCTTTCTTT
cdr3_aa: CASSLRGNTEAFF

clone_size: -
v_call: TRBV11-2
j_call: TRBJ1-3
d_call: -
cdr3_nt: TGTGCCAGCAGCTTAACAGGAGCTGGAAACACCATATATTTT
cdr3_aa: CASSLTGAGNTIYF

clone_size: -
v_call: TRBV7-9
j_call: TRBJ2-3
d_call: -
cdr3_nt: TGTGCCAGCAGCTTGGGGGGGCGGACAGATACGCAGTATTTT
cdr3_aa: CASSLGGRTDTQYF

clone_size: -
v_call: TRBV27
j_call: TRBJ1-2
d_call: TRBD1
cdr3_nt: TGTGCCAGCAGTTTAATGGACAGGGCCTATGGCTACACCTTC
cdr3_aa: CASSLMDRAYGYTF

clone_size: -
v_call: TRBV30
j_call: TRBJ2-2
d_call: TRBD2
cdr3_nt: TGTGCCTGGAGTGTATCCCGGACTAGCGGAAACACCGGGGAGCTGTTTTTT
cdr3_aa: CAWSVSRTSGNTGELFF

clone_size: -
v_call: TRBV30
j_call: TRBJ1-6
d_call: -
cdr3_nt: TGTGCCTGGAATGGTTACCGGGGTGTAGCCCTCCACTTT
cdr3_aa: CAWNGYRGVALHF

clone_size: -
v_call: TRBV18
j_call: TRBJ1-5
d_call: -
cdr3_nt: TGTGCCAGCTCACCACATACGGATCAGCCCCAGCATTTT
cdr3_aa: CASSPHTDQPQHF

clone_size: -
v_call: TRBV30
j_call: TRBJ2-5
d_call: -
cdr3_nt: TGTGCCTGGAGTGTCCTAGCCGGGGAGACCCAGTACTTC
cdr3_aa: CAWSVLAGETQYF

clone_size: -
v_call: TRBV18
j_call: TRBJ2-2
d_call: -
cdr3_nt: TGTGCCAGCTCACCCTCAGTCGACACCGGGGAGCTGTTTTTT
cdr3_aa: CASSPSVDTGELFF

clone_size: -
v_call: TRBV6-1
j_call: TRBJ2-7
d_call: -
cdr3_nt: TGTGCCAGCAGTGAAGTGCGCACGGACGAGCAGTACTTC
cdr3_aa: CASSEVRTDEQYF

clone_size: -
v_call: TRBV10-2
j_call: TRBJ1-6
d_call: TRBD1
cdr3_nt: TGCGCCAGCAGAAGACAGGGGGCAGATAATTCACCCCTCCACTTT
cdr3_aa: CASRRQGADNSPLHF

clone_size: -
v_call: TRBV18
j_call: TRBJ2-5
d_call: TRBD1
cdr3_nt: TGTGCCAGCTCATGGGGACAGGGGGAGACCCAGTACTTC
cdr3_aa: CASSWGQGETQYF

clone_size: -
v_call: TRBV7-2
j_call: TRBJ2-2
d_call: -
cdr3_nt: TGTGCCAGCAGCTTAGCGGGGGGGCGCGGCGGGGAGCTGTTTTTT
cdr3_aa: CASSLAGGRGGELFF

clone_size: -
v_call: TRBV14
j_call: TRBJ1-3
d_call: -
cdr3_nt: TGTGCCAGCAGCCAAGAAGGGGACTCTGGAAACACCATATATTTT
cdr3_aa: CASSQEGDSGNTIYF

clone_size: -
v_call: TRBV11-2
j_call: TRBJ1-2
d_call: TRBD1
cdr3_nt: TGTGCCAGCAGCCATCCGGGACAGGGTGCCTATGGCTACACCTTC
cdr3_aa: CASSHPGQGAYGYTF

clone_size: -
v_call: TRBV30
j_call: TRBJ2-1
d_call: TRBD1
cdr3_nt: TGTGCCTGGAGTGTGAAGGGGGCTAGTAATGAGCAGTTCTTC
cdr3_aa: CAWSVKGASNEQFF

clone_size: -
v_call: TRBV27
j_call: TRBJ1-6
d_call: TRBD1
cdr3_nt: TGTGCCAGCGGCCTGCAGGGGGCCTATAATTCACCCCTCCACTTT
cdr3_aa: CASGLQGAYNSPLHF

clone_size: -
v_call: TRBV30
j_call: TRBJ1-5
d_call: -
cdr3_nt: TGTGCCTGGAGTGTTGGAGGGATGAGTCAGCCCCAGCATTTT
cdr3_aa: CAWSVGGMSQPQHF

clone_size: -
v_call: TRBV7-8
j_call: TRBJ2-7
d_call: -
cdr3_nt: TGTGCCAGCAGCTTCGGCCTCGGGGAGCAGTACTTC
cdr3_aa: CASSFGLGEQYF

clone_size: -
v_call: TRBV27
j_call: TRBJ2-1
d_call: TRBD2
cdr3_nt: TGTGCCAGCAGTTTCCACGGACTAGATAGCTCCTACAATGAGCAGTTCTTC
cdr3_aa: CASSFHGLDSSYNEQFF

clone_size: -
v_call: TRBV18
j_call: TRBJ1-5
d_call: TRBD1
cdr3_nt: TGTGCCAGCTCACCATCCCCGGGACAGGGTCTTTCTGGGCCCAATCAGCCCCAGCATTTT
cdr3_aa: CASSPSPGQGLSGPNQPQHF

clone_size: once
v_call: TRBV4-1
j_call: TRBJ1-1
d_call: -
cdr3_nt: TGCGCCAGCAGCCAAGATGAAAGACAGAACACTGAAGCTTTCTTT
cdr3_aa: CASSQDERQNTEAFF

clone_size: -
v_call: TRBV7-3
j_call: TRBJ2-1
d_call: -
cdr3_nt: TGTGCCAGCAGCTTAACGGGGGGGCCTGAGCAGTTCTTC
cdr3_aa: CASSLTGGPEQFF

clone_size: -
v_call: TRBV5-1
j_call: TRBJ1-3
d_call: TRBD1
cdr3_nt: TGCGCCAGCAGCCCGCTGACAGGGACTTTCTCTGGAAACACCATATATTTT
cdr3_aa: CASSPLTGTFSGNTIYF

clone_size: -
v_call: TRBV28
j_call: TRBJ1-6
d_call: TRBD1
cdr3_nt: TGTGCCAGCAGTTCGACAGGGGGCGAAAATTCACCCCTCCACTTT
cdr3_aa: CASSSTGGENSPLHF

clone_size: once
v_call: TRBV4-3
j_call: TRBJ2-1
d_call: -
cdr3_nt: TGCGCCAGCAGCCAAGAGGTAGGGAGCCATGAGCAGTTCTTC
cdr3_aa: CASSQEVGSHEQFF

clone_size: -
v_call: TRBV29-1
j_call: TRBJ2-3
d_call: TRBD2
cdr3_nt: TGCAGCGGGGCTAGCGGAGGAACTAGCACAGATACGCAGTATTTT
cdr3_aa: CSGASGGTSTDTQYF

clone_size: -
v_call: TRBV18
j_call: TRBJ2-2
d_call: TRBD2
cdr3_nt: TGTGCCAGCTCACTATTAGGACTAGCGGGCGGTAACACCGGGGAGCTGTTTTTT
cdr3_aa: CASSLLGLAGGNTGELFF

clone_size: -
v_call: TRBV4-1
j_call: TRBJ2-1
d_call: -
cdr3_nt: TGCGCCAGCAGCCAAGGACGGGATGGCTACAATGAGCAGTTCTTC
cdr3_aa: CASSQGRDGYNEQFF

clone_size: -
v_call: TRBV30
j_call: TRBJ1-6
d_call: TRBD1
cdr3_nt: TGTGCCTGGAGAGCTGCGGGACAGGGCCAATCACCCCTCCACTTT
cdr3_aa: CAWRAAGQGQSPLHF

clone_size: -
v_call: TRBV5-1
j_call: TRBJ2-5
d_call: TRBD2
cdr3_nt: TGCGCCAGCAGCGCCGCGGGGGTAGGGACCCAGTACTTC
cdr3_aa: CASSAAGVGTQYF

clone_size: -
v_call: TRBV19
j_call: TRBJ2-1
d_call: TRBD2
cdr3_nt: TGTGCCAGTAGTATGGGCGGGAGCTCCTACAATGAGCAGTTCTTC
cdr3_aa: CASSMGGSSYNEQFF

clone_size: -
v_call: TRBV5-4
j_call: TRBJ2-1
d_call: TRBD2
cdr3_nt: TGTGCCAGCAGCCCCAGTAGCGGGGGGGTGAATGAGCAGTTCTTC
cdr3_aa: CASSPSSGGVNEQFF